This T cell receptor (beta chain) was sequenced in a study of beta chain features in type 1 diabetes. Points from the study as a whole: TCRB CDR3s were moderately but significantly shorter in Type 1 diabetes patients in all four CD4+ subsets.

Every isolated RNA sample was fully reverse transcribed, so sequencing captured expressed TCRB transcripts. Data came from immunoSEQ multiplex PCR; TCRdb stores just in-frame clones and leaves some out. The sample shows about 340,000 clones, approximately 9.9% of them seen only once. CDR1 is MNHEY and CDR2 is SMNVEV in the germline V gene (reference sequence). V was shortened by 6 bases and J by 4 bases, with 12 bases between the two germline ends. The CDR3 length is 13 residues. This clone was seen many times. Its target is not known. The chain joins TRBV27 to TRBJ2-5; possible D gene TRBD1, 6 bases. Sequences were obtained from central memory CD4+ T cells from blood. The TCR was taken from a man aged 25-40 years with type 1 diabetes. The CDR3 is CASSHRDRETQYF. The CDR3 DNA reads TGTGCCAGCAGCCACAGGGATAGAGAGACCCAGTACTTC.